Reported below is one T cell receptor (beta chain). As yet, its antigen is unknown. This sample is drawn from a study of cytomegalovirus exposure and HLA in healthy donors. For the study at large: Researchers previously reported finding fewer than 140 million unique TCR beta sequences from approximately 200 million T cells.

Points from the study as a whole: A later analysis showed that HLA-associated TCR beta chains had undergone more clonal expansion than equally common others.

13 Jbeta primers and 60 Vbeta primers were used for the PCR. The data were produced by immunoSEQ multiplex PCR, yet TCRdb's version contains in-frame clones alone and is incomplete. This sample contains 60,000 to 70,000 clones. The trim removed 2 bases at V and 7 bases at J, leaving 3 bases unmatched. The germline V gene encodes CDR1 SGHRS and CDR2 YFSETQ. This CDR3 is built from 13 residues. Specimen: PBMCs. The sequence derives from a young man in good health and CMV-seropositive. The chain joins TRBV5-1 to TRBJ2-1, with 7 positions matching TRBD1. CDR3 sequence (DNA): TGCGCCAGCAGCTTAGGGACAGATAATGAGCAGTTCTTC. Amino acid sequence: CASSLGTDNEQFF.